This TCR beta chain was found in a study of blood T cell repertoires in COVID-19. Looking at the study overall: Acute-phase and convalescent COVID-19 samples originated in the United States, Italy and Spain. The analysed material was cDNA or gDNA that came from T cells, B-cell-depleted T cells, or PBMCs.

Trimming took 4 bases from V and 2 from J; bases not matched to a gene: 4. Per germline, CDR1 KGHDR and CDR2 SFDVKD. The CDR3 covers 15 residues. As processed by the authors: Researchers report that nucleated cell counts were estimated from reference gene primer amplification. TCRdb's copy holds only in-frame clones and misses some; the assay was immunoSEQ multiplex PCR. The DNA gave D and trimming, while V, J and clone size come from that table. The table has about 58,000 clones, 84% seen once. Followed longitudinally, the Seattle patients had been enrolled during active infection. The sequenced material came from peripheral blood. The TCR was taken from a man older than 75 with COVID-19, enrolled during active disease. The chain couples TRBV24-1 to TRBJ1-5; 7 bases are shared with TRBD1. The DNA of the CDR3 is TGTGCCACCAGTGACCGTACAGGGGGCAATCAGCCCCAGCATTTT. It is translated as CATSDRTGGNQPQHF.